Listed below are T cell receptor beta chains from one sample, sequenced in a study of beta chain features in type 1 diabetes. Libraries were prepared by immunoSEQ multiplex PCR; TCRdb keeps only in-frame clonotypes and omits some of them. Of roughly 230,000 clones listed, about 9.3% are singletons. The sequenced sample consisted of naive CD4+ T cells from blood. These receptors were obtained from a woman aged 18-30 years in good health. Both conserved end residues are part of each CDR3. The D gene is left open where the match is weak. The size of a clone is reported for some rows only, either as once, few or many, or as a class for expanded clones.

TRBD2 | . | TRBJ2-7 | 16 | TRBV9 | CASSGGLAGLFYEQYF | TGTGCCAGCAGCGGCGGACTAGCGGGCCTATTCTACGAGCAGTACTTC
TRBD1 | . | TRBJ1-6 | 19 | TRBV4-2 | CASSQVGQGAKGGNSPLHF | TGTGCCAGCAGCCAAGTCGGGCAGGGGGCGAAGGGAGGGAATTCACCCCTCCACTTT
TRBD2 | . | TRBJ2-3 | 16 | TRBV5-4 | CAATPGLAARTDTQYF | TGTGCCGCAACACCGGGACTAGCGGCACGCACAGATACGCAGTATTTT
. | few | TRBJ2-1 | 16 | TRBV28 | CASSSALVVGANEQFF | TGTGCCAGCAGTTCGGCCCTCGTCGTCGGAGCGAATGAGCAGTTCTTC
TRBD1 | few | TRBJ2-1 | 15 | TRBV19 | CASSAGQVSESEQFF | TGTGCCAGTAGTGCCGGACAGGTCAGTGAGAGTGAGCAGTTCTTC
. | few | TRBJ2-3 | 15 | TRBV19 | CASSTQTDFTDTQYF | TGTGCCAGTAGTACCCAGACAGATTTCACAGATACGCAGTATTTT
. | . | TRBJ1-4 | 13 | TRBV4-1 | CASSQVIVEKLFF | TGCGCCAGCAGCCAAGTAATAGTTGAAAAACTGTTTTTT
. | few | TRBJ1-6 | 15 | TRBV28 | CASITADSYNSPLHF | TGTGCCAGCATAACAGCGGACTCCTATAATTCACCCCTCCACTTT
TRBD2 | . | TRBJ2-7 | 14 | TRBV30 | CAWRIAGGTYEQYF | TGTGCCTGGCGGATAGCGGGGGGTACCTACGAGCAGTACTTC
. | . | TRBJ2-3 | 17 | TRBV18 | CASSVARMTRGPDTQYF | TGTGCCAGCTCTGTGGCGCGGATGACGCGGGGCCCAGATACGCAGTATTTT
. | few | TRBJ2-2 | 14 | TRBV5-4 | CASSLDRGPGELFF | TGTGCCAGCAGCTTGGACCGTGGCCCCGGGGAGCTGTTTTTT
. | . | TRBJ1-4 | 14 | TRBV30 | CAWSAAGSHEKLFF | TGTGCCTGGAGTGCAGCGGGTAGTCATGAAAAACTGTTTTTT
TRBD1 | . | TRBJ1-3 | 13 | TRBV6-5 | CAIEDRAGNTIYF | TGTGCCATCGAGGACAGGGCTGGAAACACCATATATTTT
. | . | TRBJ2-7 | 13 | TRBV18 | CASSLTGEYEQYF | TGTGCCAGCTCCCTCACCGGGGAATACGAGCAGTACTTC
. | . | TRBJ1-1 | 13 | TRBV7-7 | CASSLLRGTEAFF | TGTGCTAGCAGCTTGCTCCGGGGGACTGAAGCTTTCTTT
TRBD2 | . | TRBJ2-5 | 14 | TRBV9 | CASSIAGGRETQYF | TGTGCCAGCAGCATAGCGGGGGGCCGAGAGACCCAGTACTTC
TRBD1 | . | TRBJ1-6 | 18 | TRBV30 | CAWSVRGPGQGPHSPLHF | TGTGCCTGGAGTGTACGGGGGCCGGGACAGGGTCCACATTCACCCCTCCACTTT
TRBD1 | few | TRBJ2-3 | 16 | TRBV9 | CASSPRGGTGADTQYF | TGTGCCAGCAGCCCGAGAGGGGGGACAGGGGCGGATACGCAGTATTTT
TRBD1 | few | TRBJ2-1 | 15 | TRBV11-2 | CASSYSTGVYNEQFF | TGTGCCAGCAGTTACTCGACAGGGGTCTACAATGAGCAGTTCTTC
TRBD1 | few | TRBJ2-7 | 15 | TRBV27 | CASSSRDRGTYEQYF | TGTGCCAGCAGTAGCCGGGACAGGGGGACCTACGAGCAGTACTTC